One sample yielded the 14 T cell receptor beta chains listed below, sequenced in a study of cytomegalovirus exposure and HLA in healthy donors (TCRdb year 2017). The library was built by means of the immunoSEQ multiplex PCR assay. For the multiplex PCR, a mixture combining 60 forward primers for TCR Vbeta segments and 13 reverse primers for TCR Jbeta segments was used. Entries here come from immuneACCESS through TCRdb and include only in-frame sequences with V and J called. Some clones fail to appear in such tables; in the studies checked, an unresolved V gene covers under half of the shortfall, and the cause of the remainder is unknown. Present in this sample are about 65,000 clones, around 80% of which were seen just once. Jointly, the top ten make up about 3% of the sample. Sequencing was done on a sample of PBMCs. These receptors were collected from a girl aged 10-17 years in good health and CMV-seropositive.

This chain links TRBV6-5 with TRBJ2-7; perhaps TRBD1 as D (6 bases). Trimming removed 2 bases from V and 3 bases from J, with 11 bases in between. The length of the CDR3 is 14 residues. Germline CDR1 MNHEY, CDR2 SVGAGI. The CDR3 protein is CASSYGQYHYEQYF. The CDR3 nucleotides are TGTGCCAGCAGTTACGGACAGTACCACTACGAGCAGTACTTC.

V is TRBV6-5 and J is TRBJ2-7, with a weak D call TRBD2 (5 bases). The CDR3 is made up of 14 amino acids. Germline V CDR1 and CDR2: MNHEY, SVGAGI. V was trimmed by 6 bases and J by 2 bases, leaving 14 bases between them. CDR3: CASRDRTGTYEQYF. In nucleotides, the CDR3 is TGTGCCAGCAGGGATAGGACGGGAACCTACGAGCAGTACTTC.

The J gene is TRBJ2-7, the V gene TRBV7-2; D unresolved. The CDR3 has 13 amino acids. Per the germline V gene, CDR1 is SGHTA and CDR2 is FQGNSA. The V gene lost 5 bases and the J gene lost 2 bases, with 10 bases spanning the gap. The CDR3: CASSPQRTYEQYF. Here the CDR3 DNA reads TGTGCCAGCAGCCCCCAGCGTACCTACGAGCAGTACTTC.

The chain joins TRBV27 to TRBJ1-3, with D uncertain. The germline V and J ends were trimmed by 2 bases and 0 bases, with 8 bases remaining between them. Germline V CDR1 and CDR2: MNHEY, SMNVEV (reference sequence). This CDR3 has 15 amino acids. CDR3 sequence (DNA): TGTGCCAGCAGTTTAGTCCAGGACTCTGGAAACACCATATATTTT. This gives the protein CASSLVQDSGNTIYF.

The CDR3 DNA reads as TGTGCCAGCGGGACTCAGGGGGGTCCGTACAATGAGCAGTTCTTC. It codes for CASGTQGGPYNEQFF. The chain recombines TRBV2 with TRBJ2-1, with D perhaps TRBD1 (7 bases). The germline gives CDR1 SNHLY, CDR2 FYNNEI. V lost 8 bases and J 4 bases, leaving 18 bases between the germline ends. The CDR3 totals 15 residues.

The chain is built from TRBV5-1 and TRBJ1-1, with D unresolved. V was cut by 0 bases and J by 1 base, with 16 bases left in between. Germline V gene data show CDR1 as SGHRS and CDR2 as YFSETQ. This CDR3 comprises 17 residues. The CDR3 here is CASSLGISRGENTEAFF. CDR3 nucleotide sequence: TGCGCCAGCAGCTTGGGGATCAGCCGCGGGGAGAACACTGAAGCTTTCTTT.

The chain has TRBV6-1 and TRBJ2-1; D perhaps matches TRBD1 (5 bases). The CDR3 extends over 14 amino acids. The germline V gene encodes CDR1 MNHNS and CDR2 SASEGT. The ends were cut back, 9 bases at V and 0 bases at J, with 12 bases in the middle. Here the CDR3 DNA reads TGTGCCAGTAACGGTAGGGGCTCCTACAATGAGCAGTTCTTC. It codes for CASNGRGSYNEQFF.

The chain combines TRBV27 with TRBJ2-5; 7 bases fit TRBD2. The DNA end is a closer match to TRBJ2-7, so the J assignment may be wrong. The germline V gene has CDR1 MNHEY and CDR2 SMNVEV (reference sequence). The length of the CDR3 is 14 residues. CDR3 DNA: TGTGCCAGCAGTCTCCCGGGACTATTATACGAGCAGTACTTC. This gives the protein CASSLPGLLYEQYF.

The sample holds one count of this clone. The V call is TRBV15, the J call TRBJ1-1; D not certain. The CDR3 contains 13 residues. Looked up from germline, CDR1 is LNHNV and CDR2 is YYDKDF (reference sequence). The V end lost 0 bases, the J end lost 4 bases, and 6 bases lay between the germline ends. CDR3 DNA: TGTGCCACCAGCAGAGATTCGGGCACTGAAGCTTTCTTT. Its protein is CATSRDSGTEAFF. The full variable domain, its missing parts supplied by reference TRBV15 and TRBJ1-1, is DAMVIQNPRYQVTQFGKPVTLSCSQTLNHNVMYWYQQKSSQAPKLLFHYYDKDFNNEADTPDNFQSRRPNTSFCFLDIRSPGLGDTAMYLCATSRDSGTEAFFGQGTRLTVV.

Only a few counts were recorded for this clone. The chain uses TRBV4-1 and TRBJ1-3; possible D gene TRBD1, 5 bases. The CDR3 is made up of 17 amino acids. Germline CDR1 and CDR2: MGHRA and YSYEKL. Trimming pared 4 bases from V and 0 bases from J, leaving 16 bases between. In nucleotides, the CDR3 is TGCGCCAGCAGCCGCGCGGGGCTGGTCCTCTCTGGAAACACCATATATTTT. Its translation is CASSRAGLVLSGNTIYF.

The V call is TRBV30, the J call TRBJ2-2, with D uncertain. V lost 8 bases and J 5 bases, leaving 9 bases between the germline ends. CDR3 size: 11 residues. CDR1 and CDR2 from the germline V gene are GTSNPN and SVGIG (reference sequence). The CDR3 DNA is TGTGCCCTCACATGGACCGGGGAGCTGTTTTTT. It codes for CALTWTGELFF.

Concerning this clone itself: Additional DNA sequences in this sample encode the identical CDR3. The chain is built from TRBV6-5 and TRBJ2-7; D is ambiguous. The CDR3 is 13 residues long. Germline CDR1 and CDR2: MNHEY and SVGAGI. V was shortened by 6 bases and J by 0 bases, with 9 bases between the two germline ends. The CDR3 spells CASRTGISYEQYF. The CDR3 region has the DNA TGTGCCAGCAGGACGGGTATCTCCTACGAGCAGTACTTC.

CDR3 amino acids: CASSYLLPRGGELFF. The CDR3 nucleotides read TGTGCCAGCAGTTACCTGCTACCCCGCGGCGGGGAGCTGTTTTTT. The V call is TRBV6-5, the J call TRBJ2-2; D is unresolved. The germline V gene encodes CDR1 MNHEY and CDR2 SVGAGI. The V end was cut by 2 bases, the J end by 7 bases, with 14 bases between. The CDR3 is 15 residues long.

The CDR3 nucleotides are TGTGCCAGCAGTGTCGAGGGGGCCTCGTACAATGAGCAGTTCTTC. This sequence encodes CASSVEGASYNEQFF. The genes are TRBV2 and TRBJ2-1; 7 bases fit TRBD1. Trimming at V came to 4 bases and at J to 4 bases, leaving 7 bases not matched to a gene. Looked up from germline, CDR1 is SNHLY and CDR2 is FYNNEI. The CDR3 has 15 residues. Full variable domain (missing parts from reference TRBV2 and TRBJ2-1): EPEVTQTPSHQVTQMGQEVILRCVPISNHLYFYWYRQILGQKVEFLVSFYNNEISEKSEIFDDQFSVERPDGSNFTLKIRSTKLEDSAMYFCASSVEGASYNEQFFGPGTRLTVL.